This is a list of T cell receptor beta chains from one sample in a study of T cell responses to AZD1222 COVID-19 vaccine. Measured with immunoSEQ multiplex PCR; TCRdb has only the in-frame clones, and not every one. The sample lists roughly 96,000 clones, over 75% occurring once. This specimen consisted of peripheral blood, obtained on day 0 of AZD1222 vaccination. The source of these receptors is an adult in good health. Each CDR3 is given with its conserved first and last residue. D genes are given only for firm matches. Not every row has a clone size; where given, it reads once, few, many or a size class.

V gene,D gene,J gene,clone size,CDR3 DNA,CDR3 protein
TRBV5-1,TRBD1,TRBJ1-2,-,TGCGCCAGCAGCTTAGGGGGAGACAGGGTGGATGGCGATGGCTACACCTTC,CASSLGGDRVDGDGYTF
TRBV4-1,-,TRBJ1-5,-,TGCGCCAGCAGCCAAGGAGCCAGGGGCATTAATCAGCCCCAGCATTTT,CASSQGARGINQPQHF
TRBV28,-,TRBJ2-1,once,TGTGCCACCATTAGCACGGGATCCTACAATGAGCAGTTCTTC,CATISTGSYNEQFF
TRBV7-2,-,TRBJ1-2,once,TGTGCCAGCAGCTTAAGGGGGAAGTTTTATGGCTACACCTTC,CASSLRGKFYGYTF
TRBV24-1,-,TRBJ1-1,-,TGTGCCACCAGTGACCCTGGACGGGGGAACACTGAAGCTTTCTTT,CATSDPGRGNTEAFF
TRBV5-1,-,TRBJ1-1,-,TGCGCCAGCAGCTTACAGGGAAACACTGAAGCTTTCTTT,CASSLQGNTEAFF
TRBV9,-,TRBJ1-4,-,TGTGCCAGCAGCGAGGGTCTCTGGGCTAATGAAAAACTGTTTTTT,CASSEGLWANEKLFF
TRBV29-1,-,TRBJ2-5,-,TGCAGCGTCCGAAAGGGGGGAAAAGAGACCCAGTACTTC,CSVRKGGKETQYF
TRBV6-5,-,TRBJ1-1,-,TGTGCCAGCAGTTACATAGGTGGCGGAGCGAGGACTGAAGCTTTCTTT,CASSYIGGGARTEAFF
TRBV5-1,TRBD2,TRBJ2-1,-,TGCGCCAGCAACGTGGGGACTAGCGGGAGCGGGGAGCAGTTCTTC,CASNVGTSGSGEQFF
TRBV27,TRBD1,TRBJ1-1,-,TGTGCCAGCAGTCTGGGACAGGGTCCCACTGAAGCTTTCTTT,CASSLGQGPTEAFF
TRBV5-4,TRBD1,TRBJ2-7,-,TGTGCCAGCAGCCCTCGGACAGGGGTGGTCGAGCAGTACTTC,CASSPRTGVVEQYF
TRBV28,-,TRBJ1-5,once,TGTGCCAGCAGCCCCTCACACATTAGCAATCAGCCCCAGCATTTT,CASSPSHISNQPQHF
TRBV6-1,TRBD1,TRBJ2-7,-,TGTGCCAGCAGTGAGGACAGGGGGCTCTACGAGCAGTACTTC,CASSEDRGLYEQYF
TRBV5-1,TRBD2,TRBJ2-1,once,TGCGCCAGCAGCTCGGGGGGACTAGCGGGAGCTCAGCAGTTCTTC,CASSSGGLAGAQQFF
TRBV6-5,-,TRBJ2-2,-,TGTGCCAGCACCCAGACAGCGAACACCGGGGAGCTGTTTTTT,CASTQTANTGELFF
TRBV14,-,TRBJ1-2,-,TGTGCCAGCAGCCAAGATGTTTGGGCTCCGTCTTACTATGGCTACACCTTC,CASSQDVWAPSYYGYTF
TRBV30,-,TRBJ2-1,once,-,CAWVGPGANEQFF
TRBV19,-,TRBJ1-4,-,TGTGCCAGTAGTACCCGTGGGCGCACTAATGAAAAACTGTTTTTT,CASSTRGRTNEKLFF
TRBV20-1,TRBD2,TRBJ2-7,-,TGCAGTGCTAGTCTTCGGGAGGGCCGACACGAGCAGTACTTC,CSASLREGRHEQYF
TRBV27,TRBD1,TRBJ2-2,once,TGTGCCAGCAGTGGGCCGGGACAGGGGGCACTGACCGGGGAGCTGTTTTTT,CASSGPGQGALTGELFF
TRBV6-1,-,TRBJ1-3,-,TGTGCCAGCAGTGCGACGCGCCCGAGCTCTGGAAACACCATATATTTT,CASSATRPSSGNTIYF
TRBV6-1,-,TRBJ2-2,once,TGTGCCAGCAGTGAACAGGCGAACACCGGGGAGCTGTTTTTT,CASSEQANTGELFF
TRBV5-1,-,TRBJ2-7,-,TGCGCCAGCAGCTTGTCAGCAGGAGGCCACTACGAGCAGTACTTC,CASSLSAGGHYEQYF
TRBV19,TRBD2,TRBJ2-1,-,TGTGCCAGTAGTAGCCGACTAGCGGGTGCTTACAATGAGCAGTTCTTC,CASSSRLAGAYNEQFF
TRBV5-1,-,TRBJ1-1,-,TGCGCCAGCAGCTTGGCCCAGGTAGCGAACACTGAAGCTTTCTTT,CASSLAQVANTEAFF
TRBV1,-,TRBJ2-3,-,TGCACCAGCAGCCACGCAAAACAGGGCACAGATACGCAGTATTTT,CTSSHAKQGTDTQYF
TRBV20-1,-,TRBJ2-3,-,TGCAGTGCTAGTGTGGTAGTTGGAGATACGCAGTATTTT,CSASVVVGDTQYF
TRBV2,TRBD2,TRBJ2-1,-,TGTGCCAGCAACGGACTAGCGTCCTACAATGAGCAGTTCTTC,CASNGLASYNEQFF
TRBV5-4,-,TRBJ2-3,-,TGTGCCAGCAGCCTTAGGGGGGAAGATACGCAGTATTTT,CASSLRGEDTQYF
TRBV5-5,TRBD1,TRBJ2-7,few,TGTGCCAGCAGCTCGGGGACAGGGGGCTACGAGCAGTACTTC,CASSSGTGGYEQYF
TRBV29-1,TRBD1,TRBJ2-5,-,TGCAGCGTTGACAGGGGGCAAGAGACCCAGTACTTC,CSVDRGQETQYF
TRBV19,TRBD1,TRBJ1-5,-,TGTGCCAGTAGGACAGGGGGCTGGGGCAATCAGCCCCAGCATTTT,CASRTGGWGNQPQHF
TRBV9,-,TRBJ2-2,-,TGTGCCAGCAGCGTACTTCAGGAGGGCACCGGGGAGCTGTTTTTT,CASSVLQEGTGELFF
TRBV19,-,TRBJ1-2,-,TGTGCCAGTAGTATCAGCGGGGGAATGGTGCATGGCTACACCTTC,CASSISGGMVHGYTF
TRBV18,-,TRBJ1-4,-,TGTGCCAGCCAGGGATTGGCGTCAGATGAAAAACTGTTTTTT,CASQGLASDEKLFF
TRBV4-2,TRBD2,TRBJ2-5,-,TGTGCCAGCAGCCAAGACCGGGAGGGCCAAGAGACCCAGTACTTC,CASSQDREGQETQYF
TRBV29-1,TRBD1,TRBJ2-5,-,TGCAGCGTCTCTGACCCCGGGACAGGTAAGGGGGAGACCCAGTACTTC,CSVSDPGTGKGETQYF
TRBV7-9,-,TRBJ1-1,many,TGTGCCAGCAGCTTGGATAGGGCCCTTGATACTGACACTGAAGCTTTCTTT,CASSLDRALDTDTEAFF
TRBV7-2,TRBD2,TRBJ2-1,-,TGTGCCAGCAGCGGGGGACTAGCGAACAAGGTAGAGCAGTTCTTC,CASSGGLANKVEQFF
TRBV2,-,TRBJ1-3,few,TGTGCCAGCAGTGGACAAGGGTCGCCTGGAAACACCATATATTTT,CASSGQGSPGNTIYF
TRBV9,TRBD2,TRBJ2-2,-,TGTGCCAGCAGCCCGGGACTAGCGACGATCGGGGAGCTGTTTTTT,CASSPGLATIGELFF
TRBV27,TRBD1,TRBJ1-1,-,TGTGCCAGCACTCCTGGAGGGGGCCTCGGTGAAGCTTTCTTT,CASTPGGGLGEAFF
TRBV18,TRBD1,TRBJ2-7,few,TGTGCCAGCTCATCGAACAGGGGTAAGAGCGAGCAGTACTTC,CASSSNRGKSEQYF
TRBV2,TRBD2,TRBJ2-7,-,TGTGCCAGCAGTGAAGTACGGGGGGCCTACGAGCAGTACTTC,CASSEVRGAYEQYF
TRBV2,TRBD1,TRBJ1-1,-,TGTGCCAGCAGTGATACAGGACAGGGGGTCAACTTGAACACTGAAGCTTTCTTT,CASSDTGQGVNLNTEAFF
TRBV3-1/TRBV3-2,-,TRBJ2-1,-,TGTGCCAGCAGCCCAGCCAGAGGTAATGAGCAGTTCTTC,CASSPARGNEQFF
TRBV6-4,-,TRBJ2-1,-,TGTGCCAGCAGTCCCCTAGCGAACTCCTACAATGAGCAGTTCTTC,CASSPLANSYNEQFF
TRBV15,-,TRBJ2-3,-,TGTGCCACCAGCAGAGCGGCGGCGGCTGGTCGGGATACGCAGTATTTT,CATSRAAAAGRDTQYF
TRBV5-4,TRBD2,TRBJ2-1,-,TGTGCCAGCAGCTTGCCTAGCGGGTCCAATGAGCAGTTCTTC,CASSLPSGSNEQFF
TRBV27,-,TRBJ2-5,-,TGTGCCAGCAGTTCCCAGGGGGAGACCCAGTACTTC,CASSSQGETQYF
TRBV7-6,-,TRBJ2-1,-,TGTGCCAGCAGCTCCACACAGGACGCCTACAATGAGCAGTTCTTC,CASSSTQDAYNEQFF
TRBV5-1,TRBD1,TRBJ2-2,-,TGCGCCAGCGAGGGACAGGGATTCACCGGGGAGCTGTTTTTT,CASEGQGFTGELFF